What follows describes a single T cell receptor (beta chain). Germline V gives CDR1 MGHRA, CDR2 YSYEKL. The CDR3 is 16 residues long. V shed 0 bases, J shed 6 bases, and the junction held 9 bases outside the gene matches. This sample stems from a study of blood T cell repertoires in COVID-19. As for the study in general: Sources were T cells, B-cell-depleted T cells, or PBMCs; the material itself was cDNA or gDNA.

As handled by the study authors: Researchers report that nucleated cell counts were estimated from reference gene primer amplification. TCRdb's copy holds only in-frame clones and misses some; the assay was immunoSEQ multiplex PCR. V, J and clone size are taken as reported in that table, and D and trimming were inferred from the DNA itself. The sample records around 100,000 clones, more than 80% being singletons. The sample consisted of peripheral blood. This chain uses TRBV4-1 with TRBJ2-7, with 9 bases fitting TRBD1. The sequence derives from a man over 45 with COVID-19, enrolled during active disease. The CDR3 reads CASSQDSRTGVGEQYF. The CDR3 DNA reads as TGCGCCAGCAGCCAAGATAGCCGGACAGGGGTGGGCGAGCAGTACTTC.